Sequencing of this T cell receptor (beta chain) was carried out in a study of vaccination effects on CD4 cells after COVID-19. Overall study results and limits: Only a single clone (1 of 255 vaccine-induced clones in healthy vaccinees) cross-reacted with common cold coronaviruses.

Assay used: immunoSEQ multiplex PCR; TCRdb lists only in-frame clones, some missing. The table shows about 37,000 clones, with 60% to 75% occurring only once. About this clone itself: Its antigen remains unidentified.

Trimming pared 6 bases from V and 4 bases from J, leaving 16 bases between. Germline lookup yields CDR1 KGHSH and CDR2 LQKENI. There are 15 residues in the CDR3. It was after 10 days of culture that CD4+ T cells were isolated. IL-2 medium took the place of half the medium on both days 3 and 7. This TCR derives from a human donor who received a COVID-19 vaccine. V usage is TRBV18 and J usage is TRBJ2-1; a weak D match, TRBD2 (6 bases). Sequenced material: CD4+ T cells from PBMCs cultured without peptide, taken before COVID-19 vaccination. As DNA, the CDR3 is TGTGCCAGCTCCCCGGGCGGGACCGTTTACAATGAGCAGTTCTTC. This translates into CASSPGGTVYNEQFF. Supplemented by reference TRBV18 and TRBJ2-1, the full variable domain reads NAGVMQNPRHLVRRRGQEARLRCSPMKGHSHVYWYRQLPEEGLKFMVYLQKENIIDESGMPKERFSAEFPKEGPSILRIQQVVRGDSAAYFCASSPGGTVYNEQFFGPGTRLTVL.